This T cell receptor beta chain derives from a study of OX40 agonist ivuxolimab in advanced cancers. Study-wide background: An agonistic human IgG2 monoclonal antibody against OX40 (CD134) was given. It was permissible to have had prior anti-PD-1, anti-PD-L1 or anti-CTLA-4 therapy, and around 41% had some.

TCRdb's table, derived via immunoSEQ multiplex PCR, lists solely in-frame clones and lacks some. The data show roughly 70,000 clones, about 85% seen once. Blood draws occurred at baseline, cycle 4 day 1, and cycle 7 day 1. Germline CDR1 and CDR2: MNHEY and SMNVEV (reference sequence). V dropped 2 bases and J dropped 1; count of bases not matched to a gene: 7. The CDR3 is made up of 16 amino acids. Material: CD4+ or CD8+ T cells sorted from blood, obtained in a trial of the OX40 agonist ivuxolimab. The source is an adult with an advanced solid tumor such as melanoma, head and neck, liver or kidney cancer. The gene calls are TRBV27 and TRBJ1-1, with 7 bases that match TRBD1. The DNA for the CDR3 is TGTGCCAGCAGTTTACAAGCAGGGGGATCGAACACTGAAGCTTTCTTT. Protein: CASSLQAGGSNTEAFF.